The 8 T cell receptor beta chains given below trace back to one sample, sequenced in a study of T cells after yellow fever vaccination. TCRdb redid the calling of the 5' RACE reads with MiXCR, one entry per CDR3 protein. There are 300,000 or so distinct CDR3 sequences in the sample; over 10% occur only once, and about 0.51% lies in the top ten. Sample: CD4+ T cells sorted from PBMCs, taken 45 days after the yellow fever booster vaccination. Receptors originate from a young man who received the YFV17D yellow fever vaccine.

This clonotype was observed a handful of times. This chain connects TRBV5-1 to TRBJ2-5; 13 nucleotides match TRBD2. Looked up from germline, CDR1 is SGHRS and CDR2 is YFSETQ. CDR3 length: 18 residues. V dropped 5 bases and J dropped 5; count of bases not matched to a gene: 15. The CDR3, as DNA: TGCGCCAGCAGTCCTCGGACTAGCGGGAGAACGGTTCGGGAGACCCAGTACTTC. Translated: CASSPRTSGRTVRETQYF.

The DNA for the CDR3 is TGCAGCGTACCCGGACTAGTGCCTGAGCAGTTCTTC. Translating it yields CSVPGLVPEQFF. The chain uses TRBV29-1 and TRBJ2-1; 7 positions match TRBD2. Trimming at V came to 6 bases and at J to 9 bases, leaving 8 bases not matched to a gene. This CDR3 contains 12 residues. Germline V CDR1 and CDR2: SQVTM, ANQGSEA.

J is TRBJ1-2 and V is TRBV6-1; TRBD1 matches 9 bases. The length of the CDR3 is 13 residues. Germline V gene sequence: CDR1 MNHNS, CDR2 SASEGT. V gave up 6 bases and J gave up 8 bases; unmatched junction bases: 7. This CDR3 is CASRTGTGKGYTF. The CDR3 bases are TGTGCCAGCAGAACCGGGACAGGGAAAGGCTACACCTTC.

The chain couples TRBV19 to TRBJ1-5, with no clear D. Germline-derived CDR1 and CDR2 are LNHDA and SQIVND (reference sequence). CDR3 length: 15 residues. V lost 5 bases and J lost 4, with 15 bases in between. This CDR3 is CASSRRLRENQPQHF. The CDR3 region has the DNA TGTGCCAGTAGTCGCAGGCTAAGGGAGAATCAGCCCCAGCATTTT. Drawing the rest from reference TRBV19 and TRBJ1-5, the complete variable domain is DGGITQSPKYLFRKEGQNVTLSCEQNLNHDAMYWYRQDPGQGLRLIYYSQIVNDFQKGDIAEGYSVSREKKESFPLTVTSAQKNPTAFYLCASSRRLRENQPQHFGDGTRLSIL.

This clonotype was detected a few times. This chain connects TRBV12-3 or TRBV12-4 to TRBJ2-1, with D hard to call. V was trimmed by 1 base and J by 1 base, leaving 8 bases between them. The CDR3 sequence is 15 residues long. The CDR3 region is CASSLGATSYNEQFF. The CDR3 DNA is TGTGCCAGCAGTTTAGGGGCGACATCCTACAATGAGCAGTTCTTC.

This clonotype showed up just a few times. V and J are TRBV11-2 and TRBJ2-7; D is perhaps TRBD1 (5 bases). Between the trimmed V and J ends, which lost 4 bases and 3 bases, there was a span of 13 bases. Looked up from germline, CDR1 is SGHAT and CDR2 is FQNNGV. The CDR3 is made up of 14 amino acids. The CDR3 loop reads CASSSLSGHYEQYF. In DNA form, the CDR3 reads TGTGCCAGCAGCTCCTTATCCGGACACTACGAGCAGTACTTC.

Worth noting for this clonotype: The junction differs from germline at one of its ends, possibly a read error. The J gene is TRBJ2-7, the V gene TRBV7-9; D is uncertain. In germline, CDR1 is SEHNR, CDR2 FQNEAQ (reference sequence). The length of the CDR3 is 11 residues. CDR3 loop: CVSSSYYEQYF. CDR3 sequence (DNA): TGTGTCAGCAGCTCATACTACGAGCAGTACTTC.

The table lists this clonotype with a few counts. This chain joins TRBV6-1 and TRBJ2-7, with D maybe TRBD1 (5 bases). The CDR3 runs 14 residues. Germline CDR1 MNHNS, CDR2 SASEGT. V was cut by 6 bases and J by 4 bases, with 16 bases left in between. The CDR3 coding sequence is TGTGCCAGCAGACAACCACAGGCAGGATACGAGCAGTACTTC. It codes for CASRQPQAGYEQYF.